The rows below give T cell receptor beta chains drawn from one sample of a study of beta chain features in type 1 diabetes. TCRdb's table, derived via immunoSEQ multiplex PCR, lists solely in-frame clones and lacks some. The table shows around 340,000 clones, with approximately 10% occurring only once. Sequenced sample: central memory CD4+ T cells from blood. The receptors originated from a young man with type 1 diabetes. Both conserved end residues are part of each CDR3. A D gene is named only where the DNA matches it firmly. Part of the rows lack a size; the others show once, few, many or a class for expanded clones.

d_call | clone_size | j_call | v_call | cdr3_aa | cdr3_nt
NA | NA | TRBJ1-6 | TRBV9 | CASSVAGRFTPLHF | TGTGCCAGCAGCGTAGCAGGGAGGTTCACACCCCTCCACTTT
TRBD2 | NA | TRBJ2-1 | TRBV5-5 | CASSFTSGDEQFF | TGTGCCAGCAGCTTTACTAGCGGGGATGAGCAGTTCTTC
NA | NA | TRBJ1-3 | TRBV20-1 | CSASRGNTIYF | TGCAGTGCTAGTCGTGGAAACACCATATATTTT
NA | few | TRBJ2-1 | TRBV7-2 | CASSTVGDNEQFF | TGTGCCAGCAGCACCGTCGGGGACAATGAGCAGTTCTTC
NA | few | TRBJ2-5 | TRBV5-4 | CASSFDGGPIQETQYF | TGTGCCAGCAGCTTTGATGGGGGGCCGATCCAAGAGACCCAGTACTTC
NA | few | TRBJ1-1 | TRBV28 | CASIGGQLGAFF | TGTGCCAGCATTGGAGGCCAGCTTGGGGCTTTCTTT
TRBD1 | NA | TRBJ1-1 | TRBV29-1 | CSVEGQGAREAFF | TGCAGCGTTGAAGGGCAGGGGGCTAGGGAAGCTTTCTTT
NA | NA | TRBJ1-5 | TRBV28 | CASDSSGLNQPQHF | TGTGCCAGCGACTCCTCAGGTCTCAATCAGCCCCAGCATTTT
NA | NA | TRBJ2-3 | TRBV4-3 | CASSQDWGYTDTQYF | TGCGCCAGCAGCCAAGATTGGGGGTACACAGATACGCAGTATTTT
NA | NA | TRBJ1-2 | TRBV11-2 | CASSLGHDRGYTF | TGTGCCAGCAGCTTAGGGCACGACAGGGGCTACACCTTC
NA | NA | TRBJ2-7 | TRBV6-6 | CASSTQDGQYF | TGTGCCAGCAGTACCCAGGACGGGCAGTACTTC
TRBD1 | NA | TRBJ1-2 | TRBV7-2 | CASSSRQGLYGYTF | TGTGCCAGCAGCTCCCGACAGGGGCTCTATGGCTACACCTTC
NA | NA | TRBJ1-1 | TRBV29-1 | CSVERGSGNTEAFF | TGCAGCGTGGAAAGGGGCTCAGGGAACACTGAAGCTTTCTTT
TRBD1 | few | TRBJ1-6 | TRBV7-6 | CASSLSTGGLSPLHF | TGTGCCAGCAGCTTATCCACAGGGGGACTTTCACCCCTCCACTTT
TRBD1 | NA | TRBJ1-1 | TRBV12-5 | CASGIGQGIGAFF | TGTGCTAGTGGTATCGGACAGGGAATCGGGGCTTTCTTT
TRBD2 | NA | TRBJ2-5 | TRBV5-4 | CASSLRSSGGQETQYF | TGTGCCAGCAGCTTGCGGTCTAGCGGGGGGCAGGAGACCCAGTACTTC
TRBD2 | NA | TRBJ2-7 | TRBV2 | CANEVVAGEQYF | TGTGCCAACGAGGTGGTAGCGGGCGAGCAGTACTTC
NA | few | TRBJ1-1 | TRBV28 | CASSSGNTEAFF | TGTGCCAGCAGTTCAGGGAACACTGAAGCTTTCTTT
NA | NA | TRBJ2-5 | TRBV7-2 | CATGRAQETQYF | TGTGCCACGGGCCGGGCCCAAGAGACCCAGTACTTC
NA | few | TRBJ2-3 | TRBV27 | CASSLSWAGEDTQYF | TGTGCCAGCAGTTTATCGTGGGCAGGGGAAGATACGCAGTATTTT
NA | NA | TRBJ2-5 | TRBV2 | CASSGNKQETQYF | TGTGCCAGCAGTGGAAATAAGCAAGAGACCCAGTACTTC
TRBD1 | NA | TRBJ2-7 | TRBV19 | CASSQDRGPYEQYF | TGTGCCAGTAGTCAGGACAGGGGGCCCTACGAGCAGTACTTC
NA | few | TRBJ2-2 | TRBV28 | CASYRVNTGELFF | TGTGCCAGCTACAGGGTGAACACCGGGGAGCTGTTTTTT
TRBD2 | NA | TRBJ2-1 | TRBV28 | CASSTGGSSYNEQFF | TGTGCCAGCAGCACGGGGGGGTCTTCCTACAATGAGCAGTTCTTC
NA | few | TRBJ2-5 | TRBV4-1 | CASSQGGSLGETQYF | TGCGCCAGCAGCCAAGGTGGGAGTCTAGGAGAGACCCAGTACTTC
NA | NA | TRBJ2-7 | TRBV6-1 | CASRTGEVLYEQYF | TGTGCCAGCAGAACAGGGGAGGTCCTATACGAGCAGTACTTC
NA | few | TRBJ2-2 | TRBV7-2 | CASSLPGALTGELFF | TGTGCCAGCAGCTTGCCAGGGGCGCTCACCGGGGAGCTGTTTTTT
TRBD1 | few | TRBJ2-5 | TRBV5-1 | CASSQTGGAGETQYF | TGCGCCAGCAGCCAAACAGGGGGCGCCGGGGAGACCCAGTACTTC
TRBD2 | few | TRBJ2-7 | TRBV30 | CAWSRGGPFSYEQYF | TGTGCCTGGAGTCGGGGGGGCCCGTTCTCCTACGAGCAGTACTTC
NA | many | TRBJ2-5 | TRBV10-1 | CASSLGTDRTQYF | TGCGCCAGCAGTCTAGGGACCGACCGTACCCAGTACTTC
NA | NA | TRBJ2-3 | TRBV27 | CASWYTGTDTQYF | TGTGCCAGCTGGTATACAGGGACAGATACGCAGTATTTT
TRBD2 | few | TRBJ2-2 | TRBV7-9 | CASSPVAGHTGELFF | TGTGCCAGCAGCCCCGTAGCGGGGCACACCGGGGAGCTGTTTTTT
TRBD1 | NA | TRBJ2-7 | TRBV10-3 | CAISESRDRGYEQYF | TGTGCCATCAGTGAGTCGAGGGACAGGGGCTACGAGCAGTACTTC
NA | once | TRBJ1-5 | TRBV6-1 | CASSEAQGEPQHF | TGTGCCAGCAGTGAAGCCCAGGGCGAGCCCCAGCATTTT
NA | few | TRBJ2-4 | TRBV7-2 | CASSFSNIQYF | TGTGCCAGCAGCTTCAGTAACATTCAGTACTTC
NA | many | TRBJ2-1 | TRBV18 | CASSPPDTYNEQFF | TGTGCCAGCTCACCACCGGACACGTACAATGAGCAGTTCTTC
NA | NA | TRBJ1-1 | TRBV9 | CASSVQGSNTEAFF | TGTGCCAGCAGCGTACAGGGTTCGAACACTGAAGCTTTCTTT